What follows describes a single T cell receptor beta chain. Repertoires were generated with immunoSEQ multiplex PCR, while TCRdb's copy carries only in-frame clones and drops some. Here the sample spans about 2.4 million clones, approximately 93% being singletons. The CDR3 runs to 16 residues. V gave up 1 base and J gave up 9 bases, with 19 bases separating them. Germline V gene data show CDR1 as SGHAT and CDR2 as FQNNGV. This sample was taken from a study of shared clonotypes between healthy human individuals. The sequenced sample consisted of naive CD4+ T cells from PBMCs. Subset given: CD45RA+ positively selected. The J gene is TRBJ2-4, the V gene TRBV11-2; TRBD1 might be the D (6 bases). The receptor was isolated from a man between 18 and 29 years old in good health. Some clones in this sample may be carry-over from other donors' samples. CDR3 protein: CASSLGPGQQVSIQYF. The CDR3 coding sequence is TGTGCCAGCAGCTTAGGGCCGGGACAACAGGTATCCATTCAGTACTTC. The full variable domain, rest sourced from reference TRBV11-2 and TRBJ2-4, is EAGVAQSPRYKIIEKRQSVAFWCNPISGHATLYWYQQILGQGPKLLIQFQNNGVVDDSQLPKDRFSAERLKGVDSTLKIQPAKLEDSAVYLCASSLGPGQQVSIQYFGAGTRLSVL.